Listed below are T cell receptor beta chains from one sample, sequenced in a study of shared clonotypes between healthy human individuals. The method was immunoSEQ multiplex PCR; TCRdb's version includes in-frame clones alone and lacks a portion of them. The sample has fewer than 400,000 clones, 74% seen once. The sequencing input was memory CD4+ T cells sorted from blood. The receptors shown here come from a young man in good health. CDR3s include the opening cysteine and the closing phenylalanine or tryptophan. The D gene is left open where the match is weak.

TRBD2	TRBV5-4	TRBJ2-3	CASSLSGASGRSDTQYF
.	TRBV6-1	TRBJ2-5	CASSAYPVETQYF
.	TRBV6-5	TRBJ2-1	CASSYTRETVNEQFF
TRBD1	TRBV19	TRBJ2-2	CASSIQDRRNGELFF
.	TRBV18	TRBJ2-5	CASSPWGVEETQYF
.	TRBV6-5	TRBJ1-1	CASSYSAGARAEAFF
.	TRBV7-1	TRBJ1-2	CASSLGQNNYGYTF
TRBD1	TRBV5-1	TRBJ2-3	CASSLSTGGADTQYF
TRBD2	TRBV4-3	TRBJ2-1	CASSPTSGAAYNEQFF
TRBD1	TRBV29-1	TRBJ2-3	CSVSLGQRPDTQYF
TRBD2	TRBV10-2	TRBJ2-1	CASRGTSGRLNEQFF